The rows below give T cell receptor beta chains drawn from one sample of a study of response to subunit inactivated influenza vaccine. TCRdb analysed the RT-PCR reads with MiXCR anew, one entry per CDR3 protein. This table has 550,000 to 600,000 distinct CDR3 sequences, about 10% appearing once. Sequenced here: PBMCs from blood, sampled on the day of vaccination. The receptors here all came from a man between 50 and 59 years old who received an inactivated influenza vaccine. Both conserved end residues are part of each CDR3. D genes are given only for firm matches. Expanded clones are given a class, and other clones once, few, many or no size at all.

TRBJ1-6	few	TRBV27	.	CASSRDPWSYNSPLHF	TGTGCCAGCAGCCGGGACCCTTGGTCCTATAATTCACCCCTCCACTTT
TRBJ2-7	many	TRBV5-1	.	CASSFGGEGTFSYEQYF	TGCGCCAGCAGCTTCGGGGGTGAGGGCACCTTCTCCTACGAGCAGTACTTC
TRBJ2-6	few	TRBV6-5	.	CASSYSGGRANVLTF	TGTGCCAGCAGTTACTCAGGGGGGAGGGCCAACGTCCTGACTTTC
TRBJ2-7	few	TRBV29-1	.	CSVEEDRLPYEQYF	TGCAGCGTTGAAGAAGACAGGTTACCCTACGAGCAGTACTTC
TRBJ1-4	many	TRBV7-8	.	CASSFSVRAEKLFF	TGTGCCAGCAGCTTTTCTGTTCGCGCTGAAAAACTGTTTTTT
TRBJ2-1	few	TRBV29-1	TRBD1	CSVQTGIQYNEQFF	TGCAGCGTTCAGACAGGGATACAATACAATGAGCAGTTCTTC
TRBJ2-3	many	TRBV6-1	.	CASSPPGRRGALDTQYF	TGTGCCAGCAGTCCCCCCGGGAGGAGGGGGGCACTGGATACGCAGTATTTT
TRBJ2-6	few	TRBV7-6	TRBD1	CASSWDRGRSGANVLTF	TGTGCCAGCAGCTGGGACAGGGGACGTTCTGGGGCCAACGTCCTGACTTTC
TRBJ1-1	few	TRBV20-1	.	CSASGRGNTEAFF	TGCAGTGCTAGTGGGAGGGGGAACACTGAAGCTTTCTTT
TRBJ2-7	few	TRBV18	.	CASSPRSPYEQYF	TGTGCCAGCTCACCGCGCAGCCCCTACGAGCAGTACTTC
TRBJ2-1	.	TRBV7-9	TRBD1	CASRDGTGVNEQFF	TGTGCCAGCAGGGACGGGACAGGGGTCAATGAGCAGTTCTTC
TRBJ2-2	.	TRBV5-5	.	CASSWVANTGELFF	TGTGCCAGCAGCTGGGTCGCGAACACCGGGGAGCTGTTTTTT
TRBJ1-6	few	TRBV12-3/TRBV12-4	.	CASSRPTSPLHF	TGTGCCAGCAGCCGGCCAACCTCACCCCTCCACTTT
TRBJ1-4	.	TRBV19	TRBD1	CASAGTAHEKLFF	TGTGCCAGTGCCGGGACAGCTCATGAAAAACTGTTTTTT
TRBJ2-5	few	TRBV6-2/TRBV6-3	.	CASRLSRTRGLLETQYF	TGTGCCAGCAGACTCTCAAGGACTCGAGGTCTTCTAGAGACCCAGTACTTC
TRBJ2-3	.	TRBV4-3	.	CASSQGTEDTQYF	TGCGCCAGCAGCCAGGGGACGGAAGATACGCAGTATTTT
TRBJ2-5	few	TRBV7-2	.	CASSLILGGTDQETQYF	TGTGCCAGCAGCTTAATTCTGGGGGGGACAGATCAAGAGACCCAGTACTTC
TRBJ1-1	.	TRBV30	.	CAWSVLGAVAFF	TGTGCCTGGAGTGTACTGGGCGCGGTGGCTTTCTTT
TRBJ2-5	.	TRBV12-3/TRBV12-4	TRBD2	CASSPPAGGWTQYF	TGTGCCAGCAGCCCTCCGGCGGGGGGTTGGACCCAGTACTTC
TRBJ2-2	.	TRBV2	.	CASSELAPGELFF	TGTGCCAGCAGTGAACTAGCCCCCGGGGAGCTGTTTTTT
TRBJ2-7	.	TRBV29-1	TRBD2	CSVAASGRASEQYF	TGCAGCGTGGCTGCTAGCGGGAGGGCCTCCGAGCAGTACTTC
TRBJ2-5	.	TRBV19	.	CASRSTGRGETQYF	TGTGCCAGTCGATCGACAGGGCGGGGGGAGACCCAGTACTTC
TRBJ2-5	many	TRBV12-3/TRBV12-4	.	CASSLRASQETQYF	TGTGCCAGCAGTTTAAGGGCCTCTCAAGAGACCCAGTACTTC